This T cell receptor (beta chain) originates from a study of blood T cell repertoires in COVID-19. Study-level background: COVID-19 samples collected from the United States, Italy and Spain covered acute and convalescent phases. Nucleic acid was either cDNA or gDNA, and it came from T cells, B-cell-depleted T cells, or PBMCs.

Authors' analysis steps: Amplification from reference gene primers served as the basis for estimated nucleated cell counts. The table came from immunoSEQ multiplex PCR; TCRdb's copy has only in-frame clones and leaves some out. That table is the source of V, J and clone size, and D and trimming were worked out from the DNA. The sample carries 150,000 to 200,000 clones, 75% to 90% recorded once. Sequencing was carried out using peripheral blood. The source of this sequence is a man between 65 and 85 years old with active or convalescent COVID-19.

The CDR3 sequence is CASGTGTGLHF. CDR3 DNA: TGTGCCAGCGGGACAGGGACAGGCCTCCACTTT. V gene TRBV28 combines with J gene TRBJ1-6, with 9 nucleotides matching TRBD1. This CDR3 is built from 11 residues. With 8 bases clipped from V and 15 bases from J, the junction kept 5 bases outside the gene matches. CDR1 is MDHEN and CDR2 is SYDVKM in the germline V gene.